This TCR beta chain was recovered during a study of blood T cell repertoires in COVID-19. Across the whole study: Specimens from acute and convalescent COVID-19 originated in the United States, Italy and Spain.

Clones were read by immunoSEQ multiplex PCR, and TCRdb kept only the in-frame ones, dropping some. The sample shows fewer than 250,000 clones, roughly 91% of them seen only once. Patients of the Seattle cohort, enrolled during active infection, were followed longitudinally. This TCR derives from a man in his thirties or forties with COVID-19, enrolled during active disease. Sample: peripheral blood.

CDR3 loop: CASSLRAKSEKLFF. CDR3 bases: TGTGCCAGCAGCCTCAGGGCCAAATCCGAAAAACTGTTTTTT. The V call is TRBV25-1, the J call TRBJ1-4; possible D gene TRBD1, 5 bases. CDR1 MGHDK and CDR2 SYGVNS come from the germline V gene. This CDR3 has 14 residues. The ends were cut back, 6 bases at V and 8 bases at J, with 16 bases in the middle.